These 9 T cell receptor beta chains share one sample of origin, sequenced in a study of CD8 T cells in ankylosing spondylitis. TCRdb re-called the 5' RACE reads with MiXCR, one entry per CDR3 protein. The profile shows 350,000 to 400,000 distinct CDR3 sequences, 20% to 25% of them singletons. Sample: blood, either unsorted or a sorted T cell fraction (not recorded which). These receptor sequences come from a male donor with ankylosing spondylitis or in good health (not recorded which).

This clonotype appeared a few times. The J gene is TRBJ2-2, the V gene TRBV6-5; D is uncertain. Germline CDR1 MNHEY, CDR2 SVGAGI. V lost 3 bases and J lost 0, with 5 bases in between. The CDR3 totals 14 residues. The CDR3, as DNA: TGTGCCAGCAGTTATCCGACGAACACCGGGGAGCTGTTTTTT. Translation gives CASSYPTNTGELFF.

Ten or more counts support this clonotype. CDR3 sequence (DNA): TGTGCCAGCAGTTACCTGGACAGGTGGGAGGAAGCTTTCTTT. As protein: CASSYLDRWEEAFF. The chain couples TRBV6-5 to TRBJ1-1; 7 bases map to TRBD1. CDR3 length equals 14 residues. Germline trimming cut 2 bases from V and 8 bases from J; bases unmatched to any gene: 8. The germline V gene has CDR1 MNHEY and CDR2 SVGAGI.

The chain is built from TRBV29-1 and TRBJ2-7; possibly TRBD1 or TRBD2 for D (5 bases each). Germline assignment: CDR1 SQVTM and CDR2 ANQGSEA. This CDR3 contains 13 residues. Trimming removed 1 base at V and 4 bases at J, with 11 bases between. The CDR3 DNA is TGCAGCGTTGAAGGGGAGAGGGGTTACGAGCAGTACTTC. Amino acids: CSVEGERGYEQYF.

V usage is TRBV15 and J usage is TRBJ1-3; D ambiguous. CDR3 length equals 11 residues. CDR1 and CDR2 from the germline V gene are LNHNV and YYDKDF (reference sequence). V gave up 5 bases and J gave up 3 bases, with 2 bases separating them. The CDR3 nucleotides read TGTGCCACCAGCGGTGGAAACACCATATATTTT. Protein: CATSGGNTIYF.

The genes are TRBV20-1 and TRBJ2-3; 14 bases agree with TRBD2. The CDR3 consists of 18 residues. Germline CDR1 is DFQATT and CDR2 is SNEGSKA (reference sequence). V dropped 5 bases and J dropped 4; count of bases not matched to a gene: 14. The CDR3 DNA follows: TGCAGTGCTTGGGAGGAGACTAGCGGGGGGGCCGGGTCAGATACGCAGTATTTT. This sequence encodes CSAWEETSGGAGSDTQYF.

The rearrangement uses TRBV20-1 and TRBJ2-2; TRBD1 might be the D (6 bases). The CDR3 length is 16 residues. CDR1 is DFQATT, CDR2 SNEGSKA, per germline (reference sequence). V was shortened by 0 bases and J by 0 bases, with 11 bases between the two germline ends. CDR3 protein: CSARENRVTNTGELFF. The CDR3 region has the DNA TGCAGTGCTAGAGAAAACAGGGTAACGAACACCGGGGAGCTGTTTTTT.

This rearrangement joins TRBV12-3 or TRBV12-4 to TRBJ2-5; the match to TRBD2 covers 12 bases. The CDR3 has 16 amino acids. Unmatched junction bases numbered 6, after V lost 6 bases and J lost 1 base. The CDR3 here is CASSPRLAGAQETQYF. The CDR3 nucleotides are TGTGCCAGCAGCCCACGACTAGCGGGGGCCCAAGAGACCCAGTACTTC.

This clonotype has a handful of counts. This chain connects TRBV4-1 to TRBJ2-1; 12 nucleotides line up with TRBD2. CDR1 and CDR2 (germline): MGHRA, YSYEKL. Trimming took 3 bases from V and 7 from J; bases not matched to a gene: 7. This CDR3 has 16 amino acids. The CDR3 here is CASSQVLAGGPNEQFF. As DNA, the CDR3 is TGCGCCAGCAGCCAGGTTCTAGCGGGGGGGCCGAATGAGCAGTTCTTC.

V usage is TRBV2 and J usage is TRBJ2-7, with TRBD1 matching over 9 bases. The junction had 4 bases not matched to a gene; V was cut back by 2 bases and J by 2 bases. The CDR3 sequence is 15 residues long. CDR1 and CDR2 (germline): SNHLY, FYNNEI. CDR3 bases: TGTGCCAGCAGTGAATTAGGACAGGGGCCCTACGAGCAGTACTTC. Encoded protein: CASSELGQGPYEQYF.